The 22 T cell receptor beta chains below come from one sample, sequenced in a study of T cell changes during pregnancy in multiple sclerosis. Using immunoSEQ multiplex PCR, the repertoire was profiled, and TCRdb retains in-frame clones only, with some absent. The sample lists about 92,000 clones, approximately 92% occurring once. Specimen: peripheral blood, collected in the first trimester of pregnancy. These receptor sequences come from a female donor with multiple sclerosis, enrolled in a pregnancy study.

V usage is TRBV7-3 and J usage is TRBJ2-3; 7 bases line up with TRBD2. The CDR3 spans 15 residues. The germline CDR1 and CDR2 sequences are SGHTA and FQGTGA. The V segment lost 5 bases and the J segment 2 bases; nucleotides outside the gene matches: 7. DNA for the CDR3: TGTGCCAGCAGCGCTAGCGGTCCGAACACAGATACGCAGTATTTT. Encoded protein: CASSASGPNTDTQYF.

The CDR3 bases are TGTGCCAGTAGTCCACGGACTAGCGGGGGTATCCCCACCTTCGAGCAGTTCTTC. This codes for CASSPRTSGGIPTFEQFF. This chain joins TRBV19 and TRBJ2-1, with 13 bases fitting TRBD2. The germline gives CDR1 LNHDA, CDR2 SQIVND (reference sequence). Losses at the gene ends were 5 bases for V and 10 bases for J; bases not matched to a gene: 17. The CDR3 runs 18 residues.

This chain connects TRBV7-6 to TRBJ1-1; unclear D gene. CDR1 and CDR2 (germline): SGHVS, FNYEAQ. The CDR3 contains 14 residues. The ends were cut back, 2 bases at V and 0 bases at J, with 7 bases in the middle. CDR3 sequence reads: CASSLFSVNTEAFF. The CDR3 DNA sequence: TGTGCCAGCAGCTTATTCAGCGTGAACACTGAAGCTTTCTTT.

This clone was detected only once. The chain is built from TRBV18 and TRBJ2-1; 12 nucleotides line up with TRBD2. The CDR3 runs 16 residues. Germline CDR1 reads KGHSH; CDR2 reads LQKENI. V shed 0 bases and J 7 bases; nucleotides not matched to a gene: 4. CDR3: CASSPPTSGRNNEQFF. DNA of the CDR3: TGTGCCAGCTCACCACCGACTAGCGGGAGAAATAATGAGCAGTTCTTC.

In nucleotides, the CDR3 is TGTGCCAGCAAATCCCTCGGCGAGCAGTACTTC. Protein sequence: CASKSLGEQYF. The chain is built from TRBV28 and TRBJ2-7, with D hard to call. Germline values: CDR1 MDHEN, CDR2 SYDVKM. This CDR3 region has 11 residues. The germline V and J ends were trimmed by 7 bases and 6 bases, with 10 bases remaining between them.

V usage is TRBV27 and J usage is TRBJ2-3; D unclear. The CDR3 is made up of 15 amino acids. Trimming removed 6 bases at V and 2 bases at J, with 15 bases between. Per germline, CDR1 MNHEY and CDR2 SMNVEV (reference sequence). The CDR3 DNA sequence: TGTGCCAGCAGGACTCTCGGTGGATACACAGATACGCAGTATTTT. Its protein product is CASRTLGGYTDTQYF.

A few counts support this clone. The chain couples TRBV11-1 to TRBJ1-2, with 7 bases matching TRBD1. The CDR3 totals 15 residues. V lost 4 bases and J lost 5; bases outside the gene matches: 10. Germline CDR1 SGHAT, CDR2 FQDESV (reference sequence). CDR3 DNA: TGTGCCAGCAGCTCCTACCTGACAGGGAAGTATGGCTACACCTTC. This encodes CASSSYLTGKYGYTF.

The J gene is TRBJ1-2, the V gene TRBV6-5; TRBD1 matches 8 bases. The CDR3 runs to 13 residues. Germline CDR1 and CDR2: MNHEY and SVGAGI. Germline trimming cut 11 bases from V and 3 bases from J; bases unmatched to any gene: 8. The CDR3 DNA follows: TGTGCCGGATGGCTGGACAGGGACTATGGCTACACCTTC. Its translation is CAGWLDRDYGYTF.

The chain links TRBV7-6 to TRBJ1-4; 8 bases align to TRBD1. This CDR3 contains 15 residues. The germline V gene has CDR1 SGHVS and CDR2 FNYEAQ. The V and J ends lost 2 bases and 7 bases, in that order; junction bases with no gene match: 6. CDR3 sequence (DNA): TGTGCCAGCAGCTTAAAACAGGGGGGAGGTGAAAAACTGTTTTTT. This sequence encodes CASSLKQGGGEKLFF.

The V gene is TRBV18, the J gene TRBJ1-2; TRBD1 agrees at 7 bases. The CDR3 contains 18 residues. V was clipped by 3 bases and J by 1 base; unmatched bases: 14. Germline assignment: CDR1 KGHSH and CDR2 LQKENI. Here the CDR3 reads CASSPVPGQNQFNYGYTF. In DNA, the CDR3 is TGTGCCAGCTCACCTGTTCCGGGACAGAATCAGTTTAACTATGGCTACACCTTC.

The gene calls are TRBV15 and TRBJ2-7, with 9 bases that match TRBD1. The V segment lost 3 bases and the J segment 4 bases; nucleotides outside the gene matches: 7. The V gene's germline CDR1 is LNHNV and CDR2 YYDKDF (reference sequence). The CDR3 consists of 15 residues. CDR3 sequence: CATSSPGQGGYEQYF. CDR3 bases: TGTGCCACCAGCAGCCCGGGACAGGGAGGTTACGAGCAGTACTTC. The variable domain in full, with the rest retrieved from reference TRBV15 and TRBJ2-7, is DAMVIQNPRYQVTQFGKPVTLSCSQTLNHNVMYWYQQKSSQAPKLLFHYYDKDFNNEADTPDNFQSRRPNTSFCFLDIRSPGLGDTAMYLCATSSPGQGGYEQYFGPGTRLTVT.

The chain joins TRBV29-1 to TRBJ1-1, with no clear D. The V gene's germline CDR1 is SQVTM and CDR2 ANQGSEA. Trimming removed 4 bases from V and 6 bases from J, with 9 bases in between. This CDR3 has 11 amino acids. The CDR3 nucleotides read TGCAGCGTTGCCGGGATATCTGAAGCTTTCTTT. This gives the protein CSVAGISEAFF.

The chain combines TRBV19 with TRBJ1-1, with a tentative D call TRBD1 (5 bases). The V end was cut by 3 bases, the J end by 9 bases, with 11 bases between. Looked up from germline, CDR1 is LNHDA and CDR2 is SQIVND (reference sequence). The CDR3 is made up of 12 amino acids. The CDR3 spells CASSMGQDKAFF. The DNA of the CDR3 is TGTGCCAGTAGTATGGGGCAGGACAAAGCTTTCTTT.

The chain links TRBV28 to TRBJ2-1; the D gene is possibly TRBD1 (6 bases). The germline V gene has CDR1 MDHEN and CDR2 SYDVKM. V gave up 8 bases and J gave up 7 bases, with 18 bases separating them. The CDR3 is made up of 14 amino acids. CDR3 bases: TGTGCCAGCCGGGGACACCTACAAGAAAATGAGCAGTTCTTC. Its protein product is CASRGHLQENEQFF.

This clone was observed a single time. The chain joins TRBV2 to TRBJ1-4; D ambiguous. Germline V gene sequence: CDR1 SNHLY, CDR2 FYNNEI. Trimming stripped 7 bases from V and 0 bases from J, with 9 bases between. CDR3 length: 14 residues. The CDR3 region has the DNA TGTGCCAGCACCCCACTAACAACTAATGAAAAACTGTTTTTT. It codes for CASTPLTTNEKLFF.

The chain couples TRBV29-1 to TRBJ2-1; 8 nucleotides align to TRBD2. With 7 bases clipped from V and 3 bases from J, the junction kept 11 bases outside the gene matches. Germline values: CDR1 SQVTM, CDR2 ANQGSEA. This CDR3 region has 15 residues. DNA for the CDR3: TGCAGCGCCGGACTAGCTCGACAATTCTACAATGAGCAGTTCTTC. Protein product: CSAGLARQFYNEQFF.

The chain is built from TRBV5-1 and TRBJ1-2; 7 bases map to TRBD1. Unmatched junction bases numbered 6, after V lost 0 bases and J lost 4 bases. The germline CDR1 and CDR2 sequences are SGHRS and YFSETQ. There are 15 residues in the CDR3. The CDR3 DNA is TGCGCCAGCAGCTTGGAGACAGGGTCGGCCTATGGCTACACCTTC. Its translation: CASSLETGSAYGYTF.

Details on this clone: Other DNA variants within this sample encode the same CDR3. The J gene is TRBJ1-1, the V gene TRBV27, with D unresolved. The CDR3 covers 12 residues. The germline V gene encodes CDR1 MNHEY and CDR2 SMNVEV (reference sequence). Trimming took off 2 bases at V and 5 bases at J, with 6 bases between the two ends. CDR3 in amino acids: CASSLPGTEAFF. The CDR3 region has the DNA TGTGCCAGCAGTTTACCCGGGACTGAAGCTTTCTTT.

This sequence joins TRBV11-2 and TRBJ1-2; D ambiguous. CDR1 is SGHAT, CDR2 FQNNGV, per germline. This CDR3 contains 13 residues. V was pared by 6 bases and J by 0 bases, with 8 bases between. The CDR3 sequence: CASSLSANYGYTF. DNA for the CDR3: TGTGCCAGCAGTCTCTCAGCTAACTATGGCTACACCTTC.

The J gene is TRBJ2-2, the V gene TRBV4-2, with 9 bases identical to TRBD2. Trimming cost V 1 base and J 9 bases; bases outside gene matches: 9. Germline CDR1 reads LGHNA; CDR2 reads YNFKEQ. This CDR3 has 16 amino acids. In DNA, the CDR3 is TGTGCCAGCAGCCAAGTAGGAATAGCGGGAGACTGGGAGCTGTTTTTT. This sequence encodes CASSQVGIAGDWELFF.

The rearrangement links TRBV7-9 to TRBJ1-1; TRBD1 aligns across 7 bases. The J segment lost 3 bases and the V segment lost 5 bases, leaving 6 bases of the junction unmatched. From germline, CDR1 is SEHNR and CDR2 FQNEAQ (reference sequence). This CDR3 is built from 14 residues. The CDR3 DNA reads TGTGCCAGCAGCCAAGGGGACAGCCACACTGAAGCTTTCTTT. Its protein is CASSQGDSHTEAFF.

This clone has only a few counts. V and J are TRBV27 and TRBJ2-1; 7 nucleotides line up with TRBD2. The CDR3 runs 15 residues. The trim removed 4 bases at V and 2 bases at J, leaving 5 bases unmatched. The germline V gene has CDR1 MNHEY and CDR2 SMNVEV (reference sequence). As DNA, the CDR3 is TGTGCCAGCAGTTCCTCTAGCGGTACCTACAATGAGCAGTTCTTC. Residues: CASSSSSGTYNEQFF.